The clone carrying this TCR beta chain was counted only a few times. The sample originates from a study of blood T cell repertoires in COVID-19. Study details: Samples taken during acute and convalescent COVID-19 were collected in the United States, Italy and Spain. Sample material is recorded as cDNA or gDNA derived from T cells, B-cell-depleted T cells, or PBMCs.

In the authors' methods: Researchers report that nucleated cell counts were estimated from reference gene primer amplification. Using immunoSEQ multiplex PCR, the repertoire was profiled, and TCRdb retains in-frame clones only, with some absent. V and J calls and clone size are given by that table; D and trimming were obtained from the DNA. The data show more than 150,000 clones, with around 83% seen just once and just over 9.5% held by the top ten. This CDR3 contains 15 residues. Germline CDR1 reads LNHDA; CDR2 reads SQIVND (reference sequence). J was trimmed by 0 bases and V by 8 bases; bases with no gene match: 7.

The clonotype was recovered from a woman between 50 and 59 years old with acute or convalescent COVID-19. Material: peripheral blood. The chain combines TRBV19 with TRBJ1-2; 9 positions agree with TRBD1. The CDR3 loop is CASGQGRFANYGYTF. CDR3 in DNA: TGTGCCAGTGGACAGGGGAGGTTCGCTAACTATGGCTACACCTTC.